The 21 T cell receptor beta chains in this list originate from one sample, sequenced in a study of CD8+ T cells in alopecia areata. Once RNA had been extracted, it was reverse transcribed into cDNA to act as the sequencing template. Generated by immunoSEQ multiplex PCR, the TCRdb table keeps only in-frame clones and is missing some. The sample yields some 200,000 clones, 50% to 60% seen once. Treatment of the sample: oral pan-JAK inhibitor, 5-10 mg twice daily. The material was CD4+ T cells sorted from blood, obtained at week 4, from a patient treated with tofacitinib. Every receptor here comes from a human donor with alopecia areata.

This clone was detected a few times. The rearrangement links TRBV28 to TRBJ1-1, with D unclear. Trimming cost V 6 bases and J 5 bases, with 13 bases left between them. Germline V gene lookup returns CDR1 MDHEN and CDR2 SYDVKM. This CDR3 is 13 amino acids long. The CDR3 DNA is TGTGCCAGCAGAAGGGAGGCTTGGACTGAAGCTTTCTTT. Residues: CASRREAWTEAFF.

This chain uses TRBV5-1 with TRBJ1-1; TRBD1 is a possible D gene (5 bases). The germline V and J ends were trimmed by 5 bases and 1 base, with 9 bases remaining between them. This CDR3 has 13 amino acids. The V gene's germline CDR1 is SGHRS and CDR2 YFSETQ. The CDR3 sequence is CASRLTENTEAFF. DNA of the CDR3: TGCGCCAGCAGATTGACAGAGAACACTGAAGCTTTCTTT.

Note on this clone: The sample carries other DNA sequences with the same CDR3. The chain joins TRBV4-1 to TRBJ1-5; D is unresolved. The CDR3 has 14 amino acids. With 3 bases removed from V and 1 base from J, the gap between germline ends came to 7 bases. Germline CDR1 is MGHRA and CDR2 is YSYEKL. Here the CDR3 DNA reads TGCGCCAGCAGCCAGGAAAGAAGCAATCAGCCCCAGCATTTT. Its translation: CASSQERSNQPQHF.

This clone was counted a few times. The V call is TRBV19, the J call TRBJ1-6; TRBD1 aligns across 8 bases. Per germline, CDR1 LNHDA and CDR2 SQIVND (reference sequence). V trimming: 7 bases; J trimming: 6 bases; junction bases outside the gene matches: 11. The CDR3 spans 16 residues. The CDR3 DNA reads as TGTGCCAGTACCGCTGGAGCAGGGGGCCGTAATTCACCCCTCCACTTT. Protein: CASTAGAGGRNSPLHF.

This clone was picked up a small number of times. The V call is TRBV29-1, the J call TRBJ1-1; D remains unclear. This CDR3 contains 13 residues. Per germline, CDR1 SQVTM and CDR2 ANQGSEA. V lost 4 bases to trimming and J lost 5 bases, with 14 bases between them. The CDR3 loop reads CSVVRSAETEAFF. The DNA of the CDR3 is TGCAGCGTTGTGCGTTCCGCGGAAACTGAAGCTTTCTTT.

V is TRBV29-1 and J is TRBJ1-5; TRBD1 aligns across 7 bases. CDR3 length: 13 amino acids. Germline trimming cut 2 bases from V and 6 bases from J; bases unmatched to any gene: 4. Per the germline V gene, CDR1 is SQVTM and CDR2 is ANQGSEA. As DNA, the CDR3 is TGCAGCGTTGAAACAGGGGTTGGTCAGCCCCAGCATTTT. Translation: CSVETGVGQPQHF.

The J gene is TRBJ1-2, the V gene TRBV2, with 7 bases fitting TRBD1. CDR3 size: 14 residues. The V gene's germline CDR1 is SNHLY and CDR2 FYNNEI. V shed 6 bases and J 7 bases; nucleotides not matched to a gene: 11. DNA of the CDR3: TGTGCCAGCAGACCGGGACAGAGCGTTCCTGGCTACACCTTC. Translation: CASRPGQSVPGYTF.

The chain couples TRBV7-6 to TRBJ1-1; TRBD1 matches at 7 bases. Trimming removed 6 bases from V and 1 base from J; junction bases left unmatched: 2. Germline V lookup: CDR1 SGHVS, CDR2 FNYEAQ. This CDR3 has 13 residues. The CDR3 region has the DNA TGTGCCAGCAGAACAGGGGAGAACACTGAAGCTTTCTTT. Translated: CASRTGENTEAFF. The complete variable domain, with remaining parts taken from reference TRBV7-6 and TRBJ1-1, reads GAGVSQSPRYKVTKRGQDVALRCDPISGHVSLYWYRQALGQGPEFLTYFNYEAQQDKSGLPNDRFSAERPEGSISTLTIQRTEQRDSAMYRCASRTGENTEAFFGQGTRLTVV.

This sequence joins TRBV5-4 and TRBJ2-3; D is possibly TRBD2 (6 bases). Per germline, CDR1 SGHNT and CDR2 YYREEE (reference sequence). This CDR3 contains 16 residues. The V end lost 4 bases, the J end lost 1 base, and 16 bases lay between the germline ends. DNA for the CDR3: TGTGCCAGCAGCCCGACCCTGGGGGGTGGCACAGATACGCAGTATTTT. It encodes CASSPTLGGGTDTQYF. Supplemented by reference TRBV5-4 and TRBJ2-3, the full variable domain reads ETGVTQSPTHLIKTRGQQVTLRCSSQSGHNTVSWYQQALGQGPQFIFQYYREEENGRGNFPPRFSGLQFPNYSSELNVNALELDDSALYLCASSPTLGGGTDTQYFGPGTRLTVL.

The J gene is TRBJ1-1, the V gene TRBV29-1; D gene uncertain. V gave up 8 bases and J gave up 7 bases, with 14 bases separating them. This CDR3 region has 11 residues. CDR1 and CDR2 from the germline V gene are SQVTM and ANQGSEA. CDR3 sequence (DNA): TGCAGCACGCTACGTAACCATGAAGCTTTCTTT. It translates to CSTLRNHEAFF.

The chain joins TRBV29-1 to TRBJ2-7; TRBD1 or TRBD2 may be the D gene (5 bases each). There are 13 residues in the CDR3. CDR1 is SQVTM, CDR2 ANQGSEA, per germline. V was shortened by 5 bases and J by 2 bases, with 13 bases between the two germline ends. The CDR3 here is CSVFVMGAYEQYF. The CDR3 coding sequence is TGCAGCGTTTTTGTAATGGGGGCCTACGAGCAGTACTTC.

The CDR3 bases are TGTGCCTGGAGTGTACTGGGAACCGGCAATCAGCCCCAGCATTTT. Translated: CAWSVLGTGNQPQHF. The chain couples TRBV30 to TRBJ1-5, with D unclear. Germline V gene lookup returns CDR1 GTSNPN and CDR2 SVGIG (reference sequence). V gave up 0 bases and J gave up 2 bases, with 11 bases separating them. The length of the CDR3 is 15 residues.

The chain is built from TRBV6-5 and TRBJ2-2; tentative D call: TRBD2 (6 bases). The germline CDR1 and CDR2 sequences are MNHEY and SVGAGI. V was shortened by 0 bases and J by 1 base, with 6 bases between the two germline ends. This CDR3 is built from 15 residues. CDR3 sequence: CASSYSEGNTGELFF. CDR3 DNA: TGTGCCAGCAGTTACTCGGAGGGGAACACCGGGGAGCTGTTTTTT.

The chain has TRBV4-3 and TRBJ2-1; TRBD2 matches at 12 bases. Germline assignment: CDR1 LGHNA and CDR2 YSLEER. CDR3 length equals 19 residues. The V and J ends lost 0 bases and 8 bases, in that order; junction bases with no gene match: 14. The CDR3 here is CASSQDLPASGGVRDEQFF. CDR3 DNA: TGCGCCAGCAGCCAAGATCTCCCGGCTAGCGGGGGGGTGAGGGATGAGCAGTTCTTC.

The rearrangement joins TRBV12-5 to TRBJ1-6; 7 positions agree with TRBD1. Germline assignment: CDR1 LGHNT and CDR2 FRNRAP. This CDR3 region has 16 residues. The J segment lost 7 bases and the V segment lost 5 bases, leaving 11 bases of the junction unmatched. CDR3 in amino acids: CASGPPIDRANSPLHF. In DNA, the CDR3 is TGTGCTAGTGGTCCACCTATAGACAGGGCCAATTCACCCCTCCACTTT.

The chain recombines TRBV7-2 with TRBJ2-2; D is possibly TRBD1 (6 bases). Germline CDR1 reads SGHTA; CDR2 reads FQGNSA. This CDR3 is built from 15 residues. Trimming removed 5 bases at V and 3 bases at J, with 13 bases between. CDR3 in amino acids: CASSQTGQHTGELFF. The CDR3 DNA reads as TGTGCCAGCAGCCAAACTGGACAGCACACCGGGGAGCTGTTTTTT.

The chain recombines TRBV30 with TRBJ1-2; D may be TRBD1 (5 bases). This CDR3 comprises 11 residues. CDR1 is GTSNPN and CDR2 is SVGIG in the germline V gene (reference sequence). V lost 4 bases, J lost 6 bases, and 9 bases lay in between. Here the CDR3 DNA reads TGTGCCTGGATCAGGGACCATGGCTACACCTTC. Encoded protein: CAWIRDHGYTF.

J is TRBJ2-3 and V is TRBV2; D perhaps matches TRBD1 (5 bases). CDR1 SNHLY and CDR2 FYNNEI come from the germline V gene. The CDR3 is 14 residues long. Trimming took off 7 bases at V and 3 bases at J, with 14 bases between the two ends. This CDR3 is CASTQDSPTDTQYF. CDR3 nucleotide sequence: TGTGCCAGCACCCAAGACAGCCCTACAGATACGCAGTATTTT.

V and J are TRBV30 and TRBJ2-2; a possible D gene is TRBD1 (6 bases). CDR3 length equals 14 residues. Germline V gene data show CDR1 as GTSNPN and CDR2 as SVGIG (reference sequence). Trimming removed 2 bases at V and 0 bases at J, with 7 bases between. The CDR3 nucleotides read TGTGCCTGGAGTCGGGACACGAACACCGGGGAGCTGTTTTTT. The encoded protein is CAWSRDTNTGELFF.

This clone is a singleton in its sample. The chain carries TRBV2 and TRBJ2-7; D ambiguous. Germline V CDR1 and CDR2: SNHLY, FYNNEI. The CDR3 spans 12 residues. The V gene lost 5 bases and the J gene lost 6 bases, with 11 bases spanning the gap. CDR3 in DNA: TGTGCCAGCAGTTCAATCTTGAGCGAGCAGTACTTC. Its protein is CASSSILSEQYF.

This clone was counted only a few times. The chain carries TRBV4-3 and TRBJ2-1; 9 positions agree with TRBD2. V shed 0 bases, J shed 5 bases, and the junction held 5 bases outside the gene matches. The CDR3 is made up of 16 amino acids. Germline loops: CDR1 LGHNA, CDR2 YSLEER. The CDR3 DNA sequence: TGCGCCAGCAGCCAAGATCTCGCGGGGGGGAACAATGAGCAGTTCTTC. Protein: CASSQDLAGGNNEQFF.